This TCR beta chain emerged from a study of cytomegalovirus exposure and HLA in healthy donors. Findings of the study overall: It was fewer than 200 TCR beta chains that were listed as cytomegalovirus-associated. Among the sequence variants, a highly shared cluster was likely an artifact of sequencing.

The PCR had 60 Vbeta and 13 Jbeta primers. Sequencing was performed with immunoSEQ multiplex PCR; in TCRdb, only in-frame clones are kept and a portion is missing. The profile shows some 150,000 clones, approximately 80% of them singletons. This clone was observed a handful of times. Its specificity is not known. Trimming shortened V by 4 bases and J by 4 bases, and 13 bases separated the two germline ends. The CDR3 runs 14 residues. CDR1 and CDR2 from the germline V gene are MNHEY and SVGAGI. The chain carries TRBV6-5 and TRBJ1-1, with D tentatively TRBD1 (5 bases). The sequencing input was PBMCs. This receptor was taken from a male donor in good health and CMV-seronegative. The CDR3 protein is CASSFLSGLTEAFF. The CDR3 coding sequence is TGTGCCAGCAGTTTTTTATCAGGGCTCACTGAAGCTTTCTTT.